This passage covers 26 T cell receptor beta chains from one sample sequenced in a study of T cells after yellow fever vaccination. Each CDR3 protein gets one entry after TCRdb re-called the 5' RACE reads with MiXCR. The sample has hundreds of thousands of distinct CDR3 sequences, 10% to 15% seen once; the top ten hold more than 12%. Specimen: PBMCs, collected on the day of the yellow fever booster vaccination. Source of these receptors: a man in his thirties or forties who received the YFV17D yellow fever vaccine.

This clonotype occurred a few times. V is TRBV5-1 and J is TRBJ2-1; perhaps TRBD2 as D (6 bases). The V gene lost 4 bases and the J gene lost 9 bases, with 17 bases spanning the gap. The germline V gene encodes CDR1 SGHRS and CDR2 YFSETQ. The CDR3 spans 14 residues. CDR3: CASSARGTDSEQFF. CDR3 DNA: TGCGCCAGCAGCGCGCGGGGCACCGACAGTGAGCAGTTCTTC.

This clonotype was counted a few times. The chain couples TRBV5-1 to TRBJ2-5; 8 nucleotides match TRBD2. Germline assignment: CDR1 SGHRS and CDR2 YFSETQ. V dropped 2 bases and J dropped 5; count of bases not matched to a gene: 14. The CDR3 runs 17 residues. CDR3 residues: CASSFKREPDSPETQYF. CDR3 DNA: TGCGCCAGCAGCTTCAAGCGGGAGCCTGATTCCCCGGAGACCCAGTACTTC.

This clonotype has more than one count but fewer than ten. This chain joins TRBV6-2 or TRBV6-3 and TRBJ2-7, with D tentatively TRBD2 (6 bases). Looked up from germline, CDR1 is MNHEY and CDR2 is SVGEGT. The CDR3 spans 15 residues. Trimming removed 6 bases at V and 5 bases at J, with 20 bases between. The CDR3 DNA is TGTGCCAGCAGGGCAACTAGCCGGACAACTAACGAGCAGTACTTC. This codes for CASRATSRTTNEQYF.

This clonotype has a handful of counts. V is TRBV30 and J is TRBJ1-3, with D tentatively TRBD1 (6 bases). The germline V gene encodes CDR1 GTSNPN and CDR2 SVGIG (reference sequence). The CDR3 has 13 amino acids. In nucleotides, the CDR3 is TGTGCTGAGAAGGGGGGGACTGGAAACACCATATATTTT. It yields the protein CAEKGGTGNTIYF.

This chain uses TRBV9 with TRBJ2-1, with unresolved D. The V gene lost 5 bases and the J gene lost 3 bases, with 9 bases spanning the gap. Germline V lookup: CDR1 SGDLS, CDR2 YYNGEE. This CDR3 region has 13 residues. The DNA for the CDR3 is TGTGCCAGCAGTGACACCGACTACAATGAGCAGTTCTTC. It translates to CASSDTDYNEQFF.

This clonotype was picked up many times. CDR3 protein: CSVMTGTVQETQYF. CDR3 coding DNA: TGCAGCGTAATGACAGGGACCGTACAAGAGACCCAGTACTTC. This chain connects TRBV29-1 to TRBJ2-5, with 7 bases aligning to TRBD1. Unmatched junction bases numbered 9, after V lost 6 bases and J lost 2 bases. Germline-derived CDR1 and CDR2 are SQVTM and ANQGSEA. This CDR3 region has 14 residues.

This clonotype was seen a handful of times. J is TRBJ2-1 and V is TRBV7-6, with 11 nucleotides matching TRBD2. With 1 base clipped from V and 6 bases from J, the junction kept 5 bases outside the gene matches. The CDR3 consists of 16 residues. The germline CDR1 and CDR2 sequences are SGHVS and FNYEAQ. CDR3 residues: CASSLETSGIANEQFF. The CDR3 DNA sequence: TGTGCCAGCAGCTTAGAGACTAGCGGGATTGCCAATGAGCAGTTCTTC.

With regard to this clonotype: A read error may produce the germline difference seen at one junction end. The CDR3, as DNA: TGTGCCAGCAGCTTAGGGGGACTGCACACCGAAGCTTTCTTT. Translating gives CASSLGGLHTEAFF. The chain has TRBV7-9 and TRBJ1-1, with D perhaps TRBD1 (5 bases). Germline CDR1 is SEHNR and CDR2 is FQNEAQ (reference sequence). The CDR3 loop spans 14 amino acids.

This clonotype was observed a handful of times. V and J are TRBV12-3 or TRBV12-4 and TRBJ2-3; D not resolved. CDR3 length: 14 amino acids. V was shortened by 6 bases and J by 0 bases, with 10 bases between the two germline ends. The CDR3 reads CASRGWLSTDTQYF. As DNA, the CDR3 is TGTGCCAGCAGAGGTTGGCTTAGCACAGATACGCAGTATTTT.

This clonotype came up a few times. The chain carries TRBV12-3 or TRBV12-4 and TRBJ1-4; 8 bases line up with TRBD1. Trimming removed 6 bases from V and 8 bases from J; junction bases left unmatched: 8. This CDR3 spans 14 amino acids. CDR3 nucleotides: TGTGCCAGCAGGGACACAGGGGGTAACGAAAAACTGTTTTTT. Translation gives CASRDTGGNEKLFF.

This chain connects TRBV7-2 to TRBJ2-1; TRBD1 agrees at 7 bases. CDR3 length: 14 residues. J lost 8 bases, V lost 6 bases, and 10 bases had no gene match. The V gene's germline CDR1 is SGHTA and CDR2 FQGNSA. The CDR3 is CASRSRQGIYEQFF. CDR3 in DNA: TGTGCCAGCAGATCTAGACAGGGAATCTATGAGCAGTTCTTC.

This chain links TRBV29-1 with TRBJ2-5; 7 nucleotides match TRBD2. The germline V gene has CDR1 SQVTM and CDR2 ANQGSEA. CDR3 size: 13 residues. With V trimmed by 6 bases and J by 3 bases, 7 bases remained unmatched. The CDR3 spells CSVVAGPKETQYF. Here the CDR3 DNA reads TGCAGCGTCGTAGCGGGTCCCAAAGAGACCCAGTACTTC.

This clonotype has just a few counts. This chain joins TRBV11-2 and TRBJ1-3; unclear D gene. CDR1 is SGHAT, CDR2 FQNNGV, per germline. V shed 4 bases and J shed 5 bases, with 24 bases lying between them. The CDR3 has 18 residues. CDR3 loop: CASSSPHYGPRSRNTIYF. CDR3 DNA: TGTGCCAGCAGCTCACCCCATTACGGACCAAGGTCGCGAAACACCATATATTTT.

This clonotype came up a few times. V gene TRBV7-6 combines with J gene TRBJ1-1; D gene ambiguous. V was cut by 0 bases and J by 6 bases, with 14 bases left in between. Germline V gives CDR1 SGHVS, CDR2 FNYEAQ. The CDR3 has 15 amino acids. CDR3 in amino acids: CASSLATGAAAEAFF. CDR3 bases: TGTGCCAGCAGCTTAGCGACCGGAGCAGCAGCTGAAGCTTTCTTT.

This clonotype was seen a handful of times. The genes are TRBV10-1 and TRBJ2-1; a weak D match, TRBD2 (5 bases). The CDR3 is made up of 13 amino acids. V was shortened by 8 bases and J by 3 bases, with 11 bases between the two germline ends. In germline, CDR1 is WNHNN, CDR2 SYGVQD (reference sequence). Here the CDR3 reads CASSTTLYNEQFF. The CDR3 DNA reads TGCGCCAGCTCGACTACCCTCTACAATGAGCAGTTCTTC.

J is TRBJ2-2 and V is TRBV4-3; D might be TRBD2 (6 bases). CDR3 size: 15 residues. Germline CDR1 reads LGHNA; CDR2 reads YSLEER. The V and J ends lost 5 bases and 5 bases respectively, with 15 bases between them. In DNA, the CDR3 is TGCGCCAGCAGCGGACGGGACTCCGCGACCGGGGAGCTGTTTTTT. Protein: CASSGRDSATGELFF.

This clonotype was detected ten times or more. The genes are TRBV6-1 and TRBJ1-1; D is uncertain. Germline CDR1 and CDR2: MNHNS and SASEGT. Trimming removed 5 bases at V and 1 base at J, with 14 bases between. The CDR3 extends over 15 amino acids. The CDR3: CASSRGRRTNTEAFF. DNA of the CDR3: TGTGCCAGCAGTCGCGGACGGCGGACGAACACTGAAGCTTTCTTT.

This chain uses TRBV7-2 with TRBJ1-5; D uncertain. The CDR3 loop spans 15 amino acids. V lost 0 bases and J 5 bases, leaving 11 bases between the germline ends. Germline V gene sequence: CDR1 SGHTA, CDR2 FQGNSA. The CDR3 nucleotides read TGTGCCAGCAGCTTAGCGGGATGGAGTTATCAGCCCCAGCATTTT. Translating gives CASSLAGWSYQPQHF.

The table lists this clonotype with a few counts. CDR3 DNA sequence: TGCAGTGCCCACTGGGGGGGGCGAGAGACCCAGTACTTC. Translating it yields CSAHWGGRETQYF. The V gene is TRBV20-1, the J gene TRBJ2-5; D may be TRBD2 (7 bases). V lost 6 bases to trimming and J lost 4 bases, with 15 bases between them. Germline CDR1 DFQATT, CDR2 SNEGSKA (reference sequence). The CDR3 contains 13 residues.

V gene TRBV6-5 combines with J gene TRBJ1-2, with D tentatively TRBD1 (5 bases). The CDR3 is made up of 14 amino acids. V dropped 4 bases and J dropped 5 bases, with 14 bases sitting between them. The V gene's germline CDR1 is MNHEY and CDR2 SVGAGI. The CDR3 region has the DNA TGTGCCAGCAGTTCCCCGGGGGGAGGATATGGCTACACCTTC. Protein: CASSSPGGGYGYTF.

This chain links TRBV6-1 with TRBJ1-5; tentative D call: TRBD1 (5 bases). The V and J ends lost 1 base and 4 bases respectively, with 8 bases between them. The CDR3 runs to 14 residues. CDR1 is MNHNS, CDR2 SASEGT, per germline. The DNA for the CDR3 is TGTGCCAGCAGTGAAGACAGGTGGAATCAGCCCCAGCATTTT. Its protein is CASSEDRWNQPQHF.

CDR3 residues: CASRGGLAGVAGELFF. The CDR3 DNA is TGTGCCAGCAGGGGGGGACTAGCGGGAGTAGCCGGGGAGCTGTTTTTT. V gene TRBV12-3 or TRBV12-4 combines with J gene TRBJ2-2; 14 bases map to TRBD2. Trimming took 6 bases from V and 6 from J; bases not matched to a gene: 6. This CDR3 comprises 16 residues.

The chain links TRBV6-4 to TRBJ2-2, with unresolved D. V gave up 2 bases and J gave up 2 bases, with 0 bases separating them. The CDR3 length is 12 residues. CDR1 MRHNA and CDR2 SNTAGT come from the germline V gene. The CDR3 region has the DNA TGTGCCAGCAGTGACAACACCGGGGAGCTGTTTTTT. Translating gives CASSDNTGELFF.

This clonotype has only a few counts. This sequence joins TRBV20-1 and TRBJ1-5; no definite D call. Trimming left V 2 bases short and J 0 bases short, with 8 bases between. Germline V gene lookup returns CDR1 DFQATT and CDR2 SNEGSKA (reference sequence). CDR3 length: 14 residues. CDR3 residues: CSARKGVSNQPQHF. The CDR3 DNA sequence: TGCAGTGCTAGAAAGGGAGTTAGCAATCAGCCCCAGCATTTT.

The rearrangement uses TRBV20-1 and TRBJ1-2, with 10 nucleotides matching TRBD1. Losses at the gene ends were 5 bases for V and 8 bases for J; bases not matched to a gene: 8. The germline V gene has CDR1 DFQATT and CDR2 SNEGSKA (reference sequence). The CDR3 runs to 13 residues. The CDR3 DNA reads TGCAGTGCTGGCGACAGGGGGCGCAGGGGCTACACCTTC. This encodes CSAGDRGRRGYTF.

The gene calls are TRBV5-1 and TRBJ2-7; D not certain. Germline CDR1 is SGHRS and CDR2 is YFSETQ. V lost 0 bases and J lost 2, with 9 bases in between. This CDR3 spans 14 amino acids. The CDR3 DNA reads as TGCGCCAGCAGCTTGGACGGGCCAGCCTACGAGCAGTACTTC. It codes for CASSLDGPAYEQYF.